This T cell receptor beta chain derives from a study of blood T cell repertoires in COVID-19. Overall study context: The origin of the acute and convalescent COVID-19 samples was the United States, Italy and Spain.

The germline CDR1 and CDR2 sequences are KGHSH and LQKENI. V gave up 2 bases and J gave up 5 bases; unmatched junction bases: 11. There are 16 residues in the CDR3. Source study methods: Amplification of reference gene primers provided the estimated nucleated cell counts. Produced via immunoSEQ multiplex PCR; TCRdb's table is partial and in-frame only. The V and J calls and clone size were taken over from that table, and D and trimming were inferred from the DNA. The sample contains about 320,000 clones, around 90% of which appear only once. The participants were between roughly 18 and 89 years old and came from about two dozen US areas. Participant-given clinical history determined each cohort assignment. The table lists this clone with a count of one.

The TCR was taken from a man aged 55 to 70 who had recovered from COVID-19. Sequenced sample: PBMCs or T cells enriched from blood (not recorded which). V and J are TRBV18 and TRBJ2-7; 8 bases map to TRBD1. CDR3 amino acids: CASSPTTGGQNNEQYF. The DNA of the CDR3 is TGTGCCAGCTCACCAACAACAGGGGGTCAGAACAACGAGCAGTACTTC.